This T cell receptor (beta chain) originates from a study of blood T cell repertoires in COVID-19. Study background: Italy, Spain and the United States were the sources of the convalescent and acute COVID-19 samples. PBMCs, B-cell-depleted T cells, or T cells were the source of the cDNA or gDNA that made up the material.

The CDR3 runs to 16 residues. The germline V and J ends were trimmed by 4 bases and 1 base, with 16 bases remaining between them. The germline gives CDR1 SGHRS, CDR2 YFSETQ. Study processing details: Nucleated cell counts were estimated from reference gene primer amplification. Sequencing was performed with immunoSEQ multiplex PCR; in TCRdb, only in-frame clones are kept and a portion is missing. Clonal size and the V and J genes are those of that table, whereas D and trimming came from the DNA. The repertoire holds roughly 230,000 clones, with around 84% as singletons. This TCR derives from a man aged 35-49 years with acute or convalescent COVID-19. The sample taken for sequencing was peripheral blood. The J gene is TRBJ2-3, the V gene TRBV5-1, with D maybe TRBD2 (5 bases). DNA of the CDR3: TGCGCCAGCAGCCCAGGTGGAGGTAGCGGCACAGATACGCAGTATTTT. Its translation is CASSPGGGSGTDTQYF.